These 18 T cell receptor beta chains originate from one sample sequenced in a study of OX40 agonist ivuxolimab in advanced cancers. Only in-frame clones appear in the TCRdb table, and some are missing; sequencing was by immunoSEQ multiplex PCR. Here the sample spans around 15,000 clones, approximately 78% being singletons. The specimen was CD4+ or CD8+ T cells sorted from blood, collected in a trial of the OX40 agonist ivuxolimab. The receptor source for this set is an adult with an advanced solid tumor such as melanoma, head and neck, liver or kidney cancer.

V usage is TRBV7-7 and J usage is TRBJ2-5, with 8 bases matching TRBD1. The CDR3 has 16 amino acids. Germline V gives CDR1 SSHAT, CDR2 FNYEAQ (reference sequence). Trimming removed 1 base from V and 5 bases from J; junction bases left unmatched: 9. This CDR3 reads CASSLEDQGAGETQYF. CDR3 nucleotides: TGTGCCAGCAGCTTAGAAGACCAGGGGGCAGGGGAGACCCAGTACTTC.

The rearrangement links TRBV5-5 to TRBJ2-1; D is perhaps TRBD2 (5 bases). V was pared by 2 bases and J by 0 bases, with 9 bases between. Germline V gene data show CDR1 as SGHKS and CDR2 as YYEKEE (reference sequence). The CDR3 has 15 amino acids. DNA of the CDR3: TGTGCCAGCAGCTTCTCTAGCAGCTCCTACAATGAGCAGTTCTTC. The encoded protein is CASSFSSSSYNEQFF.

A remark on this clone: At one end, the junction sequence differs from germline, possibly due to a read error. This CDR3 is also generated by other DNA sequences in the sample. This sequence joins TRBV2 and TRBJ2-7, with a tentative D call TRBD1 (6 bases). This CDR3 contains 14 residues. Germline CDR1 is SNHLY and CDR2 is FYNNEI. The CDR3 loop is CASSGDRIRYEQYF. Here the CDR3 DNA reads TGTGCCAGCAGTGGTGACAGGATTCGCTACGAGCAGTACTTT.

J is TRBJ2-6 and V is TRBV5-4; D gene uncertain. Germline loops: CDR1 SGHNT, CDR2 YYREEE (reference sequence). The CDR3 loop spans 15 amino acids. V lost 1 base and J 4 bases, leaving 9 bases between the germline ends. The DNA for the CDR3 is TGTGCCAGCAGCTTGCTCGACGGGGGGGCCAACGTCCTGACTTTC. It codes for CASSLLDGGANVLTF.

The chain carries TRBV7-2 and TRBJ1-3; tentative D call: TRBD1 (5 bases). Trimming took off 5 bases at V and 0 bases at J, with 8 bases between the two ends. There are 14 residues in the CDR3. Germline V gives CDR1 SGHTA, CDR2 FQGNSA. DNA for the CDR3: TGTGCCAGCAGCCCCGGGGGCTCTGGAAACACCATATATTTT. It yields the protein CASSPGGSGNTIYF.

The CDR3 region is CASSSRVAGGPGTDTQYF. The CDR3 nucleotides are TGTGCCAGCAGCTCGAGAGTAGCGGGAGGGCCGGGCACAGATACGCAGTATTTT. The chain uses TRBV9 and TRBJ2-3, with 11 bases fitting TRBD2. V shed 4 bases, J shed 1 base, and the junction held 11 bases outside the gene matches. This CDR3 spans 18 amino acids. CDR1 SGDLS and CDR2 YYNGEE come from the germline V gene.

This clone was found a few times. The chain links TRBV27 to TRBJ2-1; 9 bases are shared with TRBD2. The CDR3 totals 16 residues. The ends lost 6 bases at V and 0 bases at J; junction bases unmatched: 6. Germline CDR1 MNHEY, CDR2 SMNVEV (reference sequence). The CDR3: CASSSPSGVSYNEQFF. The CDR3 nucleotides read TGTGCCAGCAGCTCTCCTAGCGGGGTCTCCTACAATGAGCAGTTCTTC.

As DNA, the CDR3 is TGTGCCAGCAGGGACGGACTTTTCAACTACGAGCAGTACTTC. Its protein product is CASRDGLFNYEQYF. The rearrangement links TRBV6-1 to TRBJ2-7; D may be TRBD2 (5 bases). The ends were cut back, 6 bases at V and 3 bases at J, with 15 bases in the middle. The CDR3 is 14 residues long. Per germline, CDR1 MNHNS and CDR2 SASEGT.

This chain connects TRBV30 to TRBJ1-6, with unresolved D. The CDR3 has 14 amino acids. Trimming pared 0 bases from V and 7 bases from J, leaving 10 bases between. From germline, CDR1 is GTSNPN and CDR2 SVGIG (reference sequence). CDR3 sequence reads: CAWSVEVANSPLHF. The CDR3 nucleotides read TGTGCCTGGAGTGTCGAGGTTGCGAATTCACCCCTCCACTTT.

The CDR3 here is CASSVNRDLPYGYTF. The CDR3 region has the DNA TGTGCCAGCAGCGTAAACAGGGATCTACCCTATGGCTACACCTTC. The chain has TRBV9 and TRBJ1-2, with a tentative D call TRBD1 (6 bases). The CDR3 has 15 residues. The germline CDR1 and CDR2 sequences are SGDLS and YYNGEE. V lost 1 base to trimming and J lost 4 bases, with 14 bases between them.

The chain is built from TRBV13 and TRBJ1-2, with D possibly being TRBD1 (6 bases). CDR3 size: 13 residues. In germline, CDR1 is PRHDT, CDR2 FYEKMQ (reference sequence). Trimming took 6 bases from V and 2 from J, leaving 10 bases between them. CDR3 in DNA: TGTGCCAGCAGTCCCGGACAGAACTATGGCTACACCTTC. It yields the protein CASSPGQNYGYTF.

The chain has TRBV9 and TRBJ1-1, with no clear D. CDR1 SGDLS and CDR2 YYNGEE come from the germline V gene. There are 13 residues in the CDR3. The germline V and J ends were trimmed by 3 bases and 5 bases, with 11 bases remaining between them. In DNA, the CDR3 is TGTGCCAGCAGCGGAGGGCCGGGTACTGAAGCTTTCTTT. This sequence encodes CASSGGPGTEAFF.

The CDR3 loop reads CASRIQGRRAFF. Here the CDR3 DNA reads TGTGCCAGCAGAATTCAGGGTAGAAGAGCTTTCTTT. The gene calls are TRBV27 and TRBJ1-1, with a tentative D call TRBD1 (5 bases). The germline V gene has CDR1 MNHEY and CDR2 SMNVEV (reference sequence). Trimming pared 6 bases from V and 10 bases from J, leaving 15 bases between. The length of the CDR3 is 12 residues.

The V call is TRBV27, the J call TRBJ2-1, with D unresolved. This CDR3 spans 14 amino acids. The V end was cut by 4 bases, the J end by 5 bases, with 12 bases between. Germline-derived CDR1 and CDR2 are MNHEY and SMNVEV (reference sequence). The CDR3 DNA follows: TGTGCCAGCAGTTCCGGGTCACCGGACAATGAGCAGTTCTTC. Amino acid sequence: CASSSGSPDNEQFF.

The J gene is TRBJ2-7, the V gene TRBV9, with 9 nucleotides matching TRBD2. This CDR3 has 15 residues. CDR1 is SGDLS, CDR2 YYNGEE, per germline. Germline trimming cut 0 bases from V and 3 bases from J; bases unmatched to any gene: 4. The CDR3 bases are TGTGCCAGCAGCGTAGCGGGACTAGCAAGCTACGAGCAGTACTTC. It translates to CASSVAGLASYEQYF.

The genes are TRBV5-5 and TRBJ1-2; 8 bases are shared with TRBD1. Trimming removed 3 bases from V and 3 bases from J; junction bases left unmatched: 7. Per the germline V gene, CDR1 is SGHKS and CDR2 is YYEKEE (reference sequence). The CDR3 sequence is 15 residues long. CDR3 loop: CASSSPETGDYGYTF. CDR3 in DNA: TGTGCCAGCAGCTCACCAGAGACAGGGGACTATGGCTACACCTTC. The full variable domain, rest sourced from reference TRBV5-5 and TRBJ1-2, is DAGVTQSPTHLIKTRGQQVTLRCSPISGHKSVSWYQQVLGQGPQFIFQYYEKEERGRGNFPDRFSARQFPNYSSELNVNALLLGDSALYLCASSSPETGDYGYTFGSGTRLTVV.

CDR3 DNA: TGTGCCAGCAGCTTAGCCCCGAAGGTCGGGACCTACAATGAGCAGTTCTTC. This codes for CASSLAPKVGTYNEQFF. J is TRBJ2-1 and V is TRBV7-6, with D perhaps matching TRBD2 (5 bases). CDR1 SGHVS and CDR2 FNYEAQ come from the germline V gene. V shed 0 bases and J shed 2 bases, with 14 bases lying between them. The CDR3 runs to 17 residues.

The chain joins TRBV5-6 to TRBJ1-5, with D unresolved. The CDR3 spans 12 residues. Trimming shortened V by 2 bases and J by 5 bases, and 5 bases separated the two germline ends. Germline CDR1 reads SGHDT; CDR2 reads YYEEEE. The CDR3 reads CASSFLDQPQHF. In DNA, the CDR3 is TGTGCCAGCAGCTTCTTAGATCAGCCCCAGCATTTT.